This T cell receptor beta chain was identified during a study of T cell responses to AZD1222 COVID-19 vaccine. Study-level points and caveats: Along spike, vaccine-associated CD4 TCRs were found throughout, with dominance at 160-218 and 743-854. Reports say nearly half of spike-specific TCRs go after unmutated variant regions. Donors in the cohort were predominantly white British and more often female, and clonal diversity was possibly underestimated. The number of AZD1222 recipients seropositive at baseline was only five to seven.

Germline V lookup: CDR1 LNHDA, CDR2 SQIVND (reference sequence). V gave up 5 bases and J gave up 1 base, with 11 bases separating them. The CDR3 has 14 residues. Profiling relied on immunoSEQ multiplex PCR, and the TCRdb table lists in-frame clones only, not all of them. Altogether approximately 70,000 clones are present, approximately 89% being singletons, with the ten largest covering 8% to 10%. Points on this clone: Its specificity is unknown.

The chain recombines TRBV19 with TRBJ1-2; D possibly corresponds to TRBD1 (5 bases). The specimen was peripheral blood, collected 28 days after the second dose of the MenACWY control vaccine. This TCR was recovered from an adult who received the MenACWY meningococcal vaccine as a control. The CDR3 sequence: CASSPDSLNYGYTF. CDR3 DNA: TGTGCCAGTAGTCCCGACAGTCTTAACTATGGCTACACCTTC.